This T cell receptor beta chain was obtained from a study of blood T cell repertoires in COVID-19. On the study more broadly: From T cells, B-cell-depleted T cells, or PBMCs came the material, which was cDNA or gDNA.

Clones were sequenced by immunoSEQ multiplex PCR, and TCRdb holds only the in-frame ones, with some missing. The sample has about 330,000 clones, approximately 84% seen once. Membership in each cohort depended on participant-reported clinical history. Deletions cut 2 bases from V and 4 bases from J, with 11 bases between. The CDR3 covers 14 residues. Germline assignment: CDR1 MNHEY and CDR2 SVGEGT. The sequencing input was PBMCs or T cells enriched from blood (not recorded which). This chain uses TRBV6-2 or TRBV6-3 with TRBJ1-1; D is possibly TRBD1 (5 bases). This sequence was found in a young woman who had recovered from COVID-19. For the CDR3, the DNA is TGTGCCAGCAGTTACCAGGGTGGGGTCACTGAAGCTTTCTTT. Amino acids: CASSYQGGVTEAFF.